What follows is one T cell receptor (beta chain) and its context. This record comes from a study of OX40 agonist ivuxolimab in advanced cancers. Autoimmune disease history or systemic immunosuppression disqualified patients. Method: immunoSEQ multiplex PCR; TCRdb's copy keeps in-frame clones and lacks some. The table lists approximately 45,000 clones, 85% to 90% of them singletons. The CDR3 loop spans 13 amino acids. From germline, CDR1 is SGHTA and CDR2 FQGTGA. V was clipped by 6 bases and J by 5 bases, with 13 bases between them. The receptor was derived from an adult with an advanced solid tumor such as melanoma, head and neck, liver or kidney cancer. The chain joins TRBV7-3 to TRBJ1-2; perhaps TRBD1 as D (6 bases). The source material was CD4+ or CD8+ T cells sorted from blood, sampled in a trial of the OX40 agonist ivuxolimab. This CDR3 reads CASSDRMGYGYTF. DNA for the CDR3: TGTGCCAGCAGTGACAGGATGGGATATGGCTACACCTTC.